One and the same sample provided the 13 T cell receptor beta chains below, sequenced in a study of PD-1 blockade in mismatch repair-deficient tumors. Assay: immunoSEQ multiplex PCR; the TCRdb copy retains only in-frame clones and omits some. The sample comprises about 38,000 clones, around 79% of which are singletons, and approximately 24% rests with the top ten. The sequencing here drew on peripheral blood, taken 4 weeks after starting pembrolizumab. The receptors shown here come from an adult with mismatch repair-deficient cancer.

The rearrangement joins TRBV6-5 to TRBJ2-2; 8 nucleotides line up with TRBD2. With V trimmed by 0 bases and J by 6 bases, 0 bases remained unmatched. This CDR3 has 14 amino acids. Germline CDR1 reads MNHEY; CDR2 reads SVGAGI. CDR3 DNA: TGTGCCAGCAGTTACTCGACTAGCGCCGGGGAGCTGTTTTTT. This encodes CASSYSTSAGELFF.

V gene TRBV30 combines with J gene TRBJ2-5; weak D call: TRBD2 (6 bases). The CDR3 has 16 amino acids. V lost 1 base and J lost 1, with 16 bases in between. Looked up from germline, CDR1 is GTSNPN and CDR2 is SVGIG (reference sequence). The CDR3 coding sequence is TGTGCCTGGAGTGACGGGGGACCATGGACCCAAGAGACCCAGTACTTC. It encodes CAWSDGGPWTQETQYF. The full variable domain, completed using reference TRBV30 and TRBJ2-5, is SQTIHQWPATLVQPVGSPLSLECTVEGTSNPNLYWYRQAAGRGLQLLFYSVGIGQISSEVPQNLSASRPQDRQFILSSKKLLLSDSGFYLCAWSDGGPWTQETQYFGPGTRLLVL.

The rearrangement uses TRBV13 and TRBJ1-2, with 8 bases aligning to TRBD1. The CDR3 totals 16 residues. In germline, CDR1 is PRHDT, CDR2 FYEKMQ (reference sequence). J was trimmed by 0 bases and V by 0 bases; bases with no gene match: 3. CDR3 protein: CASSLGDRVSNYGYTF. The CDR3 DNA is TGTGCCAGCAGCTTAGGGGACAGGGTTTCTAACTATGGCTACACCTTC.

This sequence joins TRBV19 and TRBJ2-7; TRBD1 matches at 10 bases. V lost 5 bases to trimming and J lost 4 bases; unmatched junction nucleotides: 5. The germline V gene has CDR1 LNHDA and CDR2 SQIVND (reference sequence). This CDR3 contains 14 residues. CDR3 sequence: CASSSTGGSYEQYF. DNA for the CDR3: TGTGCCAGTAGTTCGACAGGGGGCTCGTACGAGCAGTACTTC.

Turning to this clone: Other DNA variants within this sample encode the same CDR3. V and J are TRBV7-9 and TRBJ2-7; 9 nucleotides match TRBD1. Trimming removed 5 bases from V and 7 bases from J; junction bases left unmatched: 3. The V gene's germline CDR1 is SEHNR and CDR2 FQNEAQ (reference sequence). The CDR3 is made up of 12 amino acids. The CDR3 DNA reads as TGTGCCAGCAGCCGGACAGGGGATGAGCAGTACTTC. Translated: CASSRTGDEQYF.

The chain joins TRBV7-9 to TRBJ2-5; 9 nucleotides align to TRBD2. V lost 1 base and J lost 4; bases outside the gene matches: 7. The CDR3 sequence is 16 residues long. CDR1 is SEHNR and CDR2 is FQNEAQ in the germline V gene (reference sequence). The CDR3: CASSLVGAGGVETQYF. The CDR3 DNA reads TGTGCCAGCAGCTTAGTTGGAGCGGGAGGTGTAGAGACCCAGTACTTC.

The chain carries TRBV18 and TRBJ1-3; D gene uncertain. This CDR3 contains 15 residues. V lost 2 bases and J 0 bases, leaving 8 bases between the germline ends. Per the germline V gene, CDR1 is KGHSH and CDR2 is LQKENI. The CDR3 reads CASSPIVTSGNTIYF. The CDR3, as DNA: TGTGCCAGCTCACCAATTGTAACCTCTGGAAACACCATATATTTT. The full variable domain, in which reference TRBV18 and TRBJ1-3 provide the parts outside the CDR3, is NAGVMQNPRHLVRRRGQEARLRCSPMKGHSHVYWYRQLPEEGLKFMVYLQKENIIDESGMPKERFSAEFPKEGPSILRIQQVVRGDSAAYFCASSPIVTSGNTIYFGEGSWLTVV.

The rearrangement joins TRBV5-6 to TRBJ1-5, with unresolved D. CDR1 is SGHDT, CDR2 YYEEEE, per germline. The CDR3 loop spans 13 amino acids. Trimming took off 0 bases at V and 4 bases at J, with 5 bases between the two ends. CDR3 region: CASSLGRNQPQHF. The CDR3 DNA sequence: TGTGCCAGCAGCTTGGGCAGGAATCAGCCCCAGCATTTT.

The V gene is TRBV27, the J gene TRBJ2-2; D gene uncertain. In germline, CDR1 is MNHEY, CDR2 SMNVEV (reference sequence). Trimming took 3 bases from V and 7 from J, leaving 9 bases between them. CDR3 length equals 13 residues. The chain's CDR3 is CASSFSGGGELFF. CDR3 coding DNA: TGTGCCAGCAGTTTCTCGGGTGGCGGGGAGCTGTTTTTT.

The chain combines TRBV6-5 with TRBJ2-5; no firm D call. CDR3 length: 16 residues. V was cut by 0 bases and J by 5 bases, with 16 bases left in between. Germline loops: CDR1 MNHEY, CDR2 SVGAGI. In DNA, the CDR3 is TGTGCCAGCAGTTACTCCCAAATATACAGTGGGGAGACCCAGTACTTC. Translating it yields CASSYSQIYSGETQYF.

The genes are TRBV7-9 and TRBJ1-4, with 7 nucleotides matching TRBD1. V was clipped by 4 bases and J by 5 bases; unmatched bases: 7. Germline CDR1 reads SEHNR; CDR2 reads FQNEAQ (reference sequence). CDR3 length equals 15 residues. The CDR3 DNA sequence: TGTGCCAGCAGCTCGCGGGACAGAACAAATGAAAAACTGTTTTTT. Translation: CASSSRDRTNEKLFF.

The rearrangement uses TRBV5-4 and TRBJ2-2, with D perhaps assigned TRBD1 or TRBD2 (5 bases each). This CDR3 contains 15 residues. V was shortened by 0 bases and J by 5 bases, with 11 bases between the two germline ends. Germline values: CDR1 SGHNT, CDR2 YYREEE (reference sequence). The CDR3 DNA follows: TGTGCCAGCAGCTTGGTCGGGACGGAGACCGGGGAGCTGTTTTTT. It encodes CASSLVGTETGELFF.

The chain recombines TRBV28 with TRBJ1-2; D uncertain. Trimming cost V 5 bases and J 7 bases, with 11 bases left between them. The length of the CDR3 is 12 residues. Looked up from germline, CDR1 is MDHEN and CDR2 is SYDVKM. CDR3 protein: CASSILRAGYTF. CDR3 nucleotides: TGTGCCAGCAGTATTCTAAGGGCTGGCTACACCTTC.